Listed here are 17 T cell receptor beta chains from one sample, sequenced in a study of identical twins. In TCRdb, the 5' RACE reads were re-called with MiXCR into one record per CDR3 protein. The sample records some 560,000 distinct CDR3 sequences, 9% to 10% being singletons. This same sample was also part of a study on yellow fever vaccine responses in identical twins.

The material sequenced was PBMCs. Receptors originate from a woman between 18 and 29 years old in good health.

This clonotype was seen at least ten times. J is TRBJ2-1 and V is TRBV27, with 9 positions matching TRBD2. Trimming took 6 bases from V and 5 from J; bases not matched to a gene: 5. The germline V gene encodes CDR1 MNHEY and CDR2 SMNVEV (reference sequence). The CDR3 has 14 amino acids. DNA for the CDR3: TGTGCCAGCAGGAAGACTAGCGGCCACAATGAGCAGTTCTTC. This translates into CASRKTSGHNEQFF.

This clonotype was seen a handful of times. The chain joins TRBV21-1 to TRBJ2-5; the table calls TRBD1, which could not be checked here. TRBV21-1 is recorded as a pseudogene. The CDR3 has 15 residues. The CDR3 DNA reads as TGTGCCAGCAGCACCCCCCCGGGACAGCAAGAGACCCAGTACTTC. This codes for CASSTPPGQQETQYF.

This chain connects TRBV19 to TRBJ2-1; a weak D match, TRBD1 (6 bases). V lost 6 bases and J 5 bases, leaving 14 bases between the germline ends. The length of the CDR3 is 14 residues. The V gene's germline CDR1 is LNHDA and CDR2 SQIVND (reference sequence). CDR3 DNA sequence: TGTGCCAGTAGAACCTGGACAGAAAACAATGAGCAGTTCTTC. Translation: CASRTWTENNEQFF.

The table lists this clonotype with a few counts. The chain has TRBV7-6 and TRBJ2-1, with 9 bases identical to TRBD2. The CDR3 covers 18 residues. Germline CDR1 reads SGHVS; CDR2 reads FNYEAQ. V shed 8 bases and J 8 bases; nucleotides not matched to a gene: 22. The CDR3 bases are TGTGCCAGCGTCCCCGGAGGTCCTAGCGGGACCGCTCGGGATGAGCAGTTCTTC. The encoded protein is CASVPGGPSGTARDEQFF.

This clonotype was counted ten times or more. This chain links TRBV28 with TRBJ1-1, with D possibly TRBD1 on 5 matching bases. The germline V and J ends were trimmed by 8 bases and 4 bases, with 14 bases remaining between them. CDR3 length equals 13 residues. The germline CDR1 and CDR2 sequences are MDHEN and SYDVKM. CDR3 sequence (DNA): TGTGCCAGCTGGCGGGGGGTGAGCACTGAAGCTTTCTTT. This gives the protein CASWRGVSTEAFF.

This clonotype came up many times. The chain couples TRBV20-1 to TRBJ2-2; D uncertain. Per germline, CDR1 DFQATT and CDR2 SNEGSKA (reference sequence). V dropped 1 base and J dropped 0 bases, with 6 bases sitting between them. This CDR3 is built from 14 residues. CDR3 bases: TGCAGTGCTAGAGTAGTCACGAACACCGGGGAGCTGTTTTTT. Translation: CSARVVTNTGELFF.

This clonotype showed up just a few times. This chain joins TRBV12-3 or TRBV12-4 and TRBJ1-5, with TRBD1 as a possible D gene (6 bases). V lost 7 bases, J lost 2 bases, and 15 bases lay in between. The CDR3 length is 15 residues. CDR3 nucleotides: TGTGCCAGCAAAACAGGGTATGGTGGCAATCAGCCCCAGCATTTT. Amino acids: CASKTGYGGNQPQHF.

This clonotype was seen at least ten times. The chain carries TRBV12-3 or TRBV12-4 and TRBJ2-1, with D maybe TRBD2 (6 bases). V lost 2 bases and J lost 5, with 19 bases in between. The CDR3 loop spans 17 amino acids. CDR3 amino acids: CASSLSGGANRNNEQFF. CDR3 DNA sequence: TGTGCCAGCAGTTTATCGGGCGGGGCCAACCGCAACAATGAGCAGTTCTTC.

This clonotype showed up just a few times. V is TRBV5-1 and J is TRBJ2-6, with no clear D. With 4 bases removed from V and 0 bases from J, the gap between germline ends came to 11 bases. The germline V gene encodes CDR1 SGHRS and CDR2 YFSETQ. This CDR3 has 16 residues. The chain's CDR3 is CASSLLGSSGANVLTF. Written as DNA, the CDR3 is TGCGCCAGCAGCCTGCTAGGTAGCTCTGGGGCCAACGTCCTGACTTTC.

This clonotype showed up many times. At one of its ends the junction is not consistent with the germline gene, which may arise from a read error. The chain is built from TRBV7-9 and TRBJ2-7, with 8 bases fitting TRBD2. The CDR3 is made up of 12 amino acids. Germline CDR1 and CDR2: SEHNR and FQNEAQ (reference sequence). The CDR3 spells CASSLGLDEQYF. CDR3 nucleotides: TGCGCCAGCAGCTTGGGACTAGACGAGCAGTACTTC.

This clonotype is a singleton in its sample. This chain connects TRBV20-1 to TRBJ2-3; 9 bases line up with TRBD2. Germline CDR1 reads DFQATT; CDR2 reads SNEGSKA (reference sequence). This CDR3 is built from 17 residues. V was pared by 6 bases and J by 5 bases, with 18 bases of the junction left unmatched. CDR3 coding DNA: TGCAGTGCCAGAAAAGGCCTGGGCCTAGCGGGGAGAGATACGCAGTATTTT. Amino acids: CSARKGLGLAGRDTQYF.

The V gene is TRBV4-1, the J gene TRBJ2-2; D is possibly TRBD1 or TRBD2 (5 bases each). Per the germline V gene, CDR1 is MGHRA and CDR2 is YSYEKL. V lost 0 bases, J lost 2 bases, and 16 bases lay in between. This CDR3 is built from 18 residues. The CDR3 sequence is CASSQDRYRDLNTGELFF. The DNA of the CDR3 is TGCGCCAGCAGCCAAGATCGGTATCGGGACCTCAACACCGGGGAGCTGTTTTTT.

The chain employs TRBV3-1 and TRBJ2-1; 8 nucleotides align to TRBD2. The CDR3 is 15 amino acids. Trimming at V came to 5 bases and at J to 9 bases, leaving 12 bases not matched to a gene. CDR1 LGHDT and CDR2 YNNKEL come from the germline V gene (reference sequence). CDR3 sequence (DNA): TGTGCCAGCAGCTTCCCGGGGGAGCGGGAGATTGAGCAGTTCTTC. Its translation: CASSFPGEREIEQFF.

The CDR3 nucleotides read TGTGCCAGCAGTATGACAGGGATCTACAATGAGCAGTTCTTC. This encodes CASSMTGIYNEQFF. The rearrangement uses TRBV6-5 and TRBJ2-1; 7 bases agree with TRBD1. V shed 5 bases, J shed 3 bases, and the junction held 4 bases outside the gene matches. CDR1 and CDR2 from the germline V gene are MNHEY and SVGAGI. This CDR3 is built from 14 residues.

The table lists this clonotype with a few counts. The chain couples TRBV5-4 to TRBJ2-3; D gene unclear. This CDR3 has 15 residues. CDR1 and CDR2 from the germline V gene are SGHNT and YYREEE (reference sequence). V shed 0 bases and J shed 4 bases, with 12 bases lying between them. The CDR3 sequence: CASSLGLPSSDTQYF. DNA for the CDR3: TGTGCCAGCAGCTTGGGACTCCCCTCCTCAGATACGCAGTATTTT. Variable domain in full (rest from reference TRBV5-4 and TRBJ2-3): ETGVTQSPTHLIKTRGQQVTLRCSSQSGHNTVSWYQQALGQGPQFIFQYYREEENGRGNFPPRFSGLQFPNYSSELNVNALELDDSALYLCASSLGLPSSDTQYFGPGTRLTVL.

The chain uses TRBV13 and TRBJ2-7, with a weak D call TRBD1 (6 bases). Germline V gene sequence: CDR1 PRHDT, CDR2 FYEKMQ (reference sequence). Deletions cut 6 bases from V and 3 bases from J, with 12 bases between. This CDR3 region has 13 residues. The CDR3 DNA reads as TGTGCCAGCAGTGGGGAAGGGGGCTACGAGCAGTACTTC. This codes for CASSGEGGYEQYF.

V and J are TRBV9 and TRBJ2-1; D gene unclear. The V gene lost 0 bases and the J gene lost 1 base, with 8 bases spanning the gap. This CDR3 is built from 15 residues. Germline V gene lookup returns CDR1 SGDLS and CDR2 YYNGEE. CDR3: CASSVGWGSYNEQFF. The CDR3 nucleotides read TGTGCCAGCAGCGTAGGGTGGGGTTCCTACAATGAGCAGTTCTTC.